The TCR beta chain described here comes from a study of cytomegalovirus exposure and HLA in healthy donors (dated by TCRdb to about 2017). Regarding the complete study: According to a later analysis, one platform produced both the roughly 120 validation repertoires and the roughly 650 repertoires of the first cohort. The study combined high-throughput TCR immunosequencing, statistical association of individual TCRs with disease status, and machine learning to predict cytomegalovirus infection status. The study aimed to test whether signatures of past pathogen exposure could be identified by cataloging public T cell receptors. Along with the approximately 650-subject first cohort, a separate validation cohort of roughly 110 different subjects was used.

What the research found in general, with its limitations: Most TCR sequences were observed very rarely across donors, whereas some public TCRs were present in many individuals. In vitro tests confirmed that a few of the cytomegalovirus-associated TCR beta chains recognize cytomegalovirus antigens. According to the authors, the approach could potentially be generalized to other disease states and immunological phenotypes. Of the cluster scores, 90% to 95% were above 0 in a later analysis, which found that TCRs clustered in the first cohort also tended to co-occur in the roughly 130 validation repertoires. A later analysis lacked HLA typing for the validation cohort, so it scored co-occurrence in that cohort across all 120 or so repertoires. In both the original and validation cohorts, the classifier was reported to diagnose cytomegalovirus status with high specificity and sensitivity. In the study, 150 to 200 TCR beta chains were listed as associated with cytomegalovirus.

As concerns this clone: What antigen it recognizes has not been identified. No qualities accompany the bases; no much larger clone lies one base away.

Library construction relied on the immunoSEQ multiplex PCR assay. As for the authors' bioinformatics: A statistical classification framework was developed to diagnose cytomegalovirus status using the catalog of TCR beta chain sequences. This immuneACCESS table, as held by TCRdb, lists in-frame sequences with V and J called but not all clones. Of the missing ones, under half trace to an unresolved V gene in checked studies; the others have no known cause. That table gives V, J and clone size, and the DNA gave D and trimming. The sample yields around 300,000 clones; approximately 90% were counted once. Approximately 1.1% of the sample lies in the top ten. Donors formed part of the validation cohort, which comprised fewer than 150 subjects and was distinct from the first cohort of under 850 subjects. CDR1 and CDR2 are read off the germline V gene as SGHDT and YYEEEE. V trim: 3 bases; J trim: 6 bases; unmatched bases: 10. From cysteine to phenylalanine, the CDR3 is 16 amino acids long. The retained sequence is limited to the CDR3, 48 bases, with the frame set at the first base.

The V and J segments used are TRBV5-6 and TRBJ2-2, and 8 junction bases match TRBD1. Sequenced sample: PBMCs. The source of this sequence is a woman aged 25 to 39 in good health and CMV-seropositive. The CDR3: CASSSPGQGSSGELFF. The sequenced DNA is TGTGCCAGCAGCTCGCCTGGACAGGGAAGTTCCGGGGAGCTGTTTTTT.